The clone carrying this TCR delta chain was recorded at least ten times. Its specificity is unknown. This sample also contains other DNA sequences that code for the same CDR3. Gammadelta T cells were flow-sorted from PBMC into Vgamma9/Vdelta2+ and Vdelta2-negative populations for bulk analysis. The data are from a study of γδ T cells in repeated Plasmodium falciparum infection. Across the whole study: Some Malian samples span acute malaria episodes; others come from no-transmission periods. Notes on the study in general: Vdelta2-negative gammadelta repertoires, largely Vdelta1+, seemingly showed infection-driven waves of new clonal selection.

TCRdb fed the multiplex PCR reads into CATT to redo clone calling. The profile shows some 100,000 delta-chain clones, 1.4% of them singletons. Trimming shortened V by 2 bases and J by 0 bases, and 10 bases separated the two germline ends. The CDR3 loop spans 15 amino acids. Per the germline V gene, CDR1 is TSWWSYY and CDR2 is QGS. Sequenced sample: gamma-delta T cells from blood. V and J are TRDV1 and TRDJ1, with D uncertain. This clonotype was obtained from a pool of human donors (malaria-infected and uninfected, not separated). CDR3 loop: CALGESLEHTDKLIF. CDR3 in DNA: TGTGCTCTTGGGGAAAGTCTGGAGCACACCGATAAACTCATCTTT.